Here is one T cell receptor (beta chain) with its context. The V end was cut by 8 bases, the J end by 10 bases, with 14 bases between. The length of the CDR3 is 11 residues. This entry is derived from a study of blood T cell repertoires in COVID-19. Data came from immunoSEQ multiplex PCR; TCRdb stores just in-frame clones and leaves some out. This sample has roughly 270,000 clones; 85% occur once, and the top ten carry 2% to 3%. The receptor comes from a woman aged 45-60 years who had recovered from COVID-19. The chain couples TRBV12-3 or TRBV12-4 to TRBJ2-5; possibly TRBD2 for D (6 bases). The specimen sequenced was PBMCs or T cells enriched from blood (not recorded which). CDR3 in amino acids: CASGGMGGQYF. In DNA form, the CDR3 reads TGTGCCAGCGGCGGTATGGGAGGCCAGTACTTC.